This T cell receptor beta chain is drawn from a study of blood T cell repertoires in COVID-19. Profiled with immunoSEQ multiplex PCR; TCRdb holds only in-frame clones, not every one. The sample holds under 70,000 clones; around 90% are singletons and the top ten take 10% to 15%. The CDR3 covers 12 residues. V lost 6 bases and J lost 4, with 7 bases in between. The sample consisted of peripheral blood. V is TRBV12-3 or TRBV12-4 and J is TRBJ2-1; D gene unclear. This TCR was sampled from a man in his sixties with active COVID-19. This chain's CDR3 is CASSSLYNEQFF. As DNA, the CDR3 is TGTGCCAGCAGCAGTTTATACAATGAGCAGTTCTTC.